The sequence of this TCR beta chain was determined in a study of T cell repertoires in cytomegalovirus infection. Looking at the study overall: Through public TCR beta signatures, both CMV infection and matching HLA type were indicated. Study conclusions and caveats: HLA-C-restricted TCR beta clonotypes specific for CMV led the ex vivo response.

This clonotype was observed many times. What it binds is not known. V lost 1 base, J lost 4 bases, and 9 bases lay in between. Germline values: CDR1 SGHRS, CDR2 YFSETQ. CDR3 length equals 14 residues. TCRdb reanalysed the reads using MiXCR and keeps one entry per CDR3 protein. The sample contains 55,000 to 70,000 distinct CDR3 sequences, approximately 22% of which appear only once. The rearrangement links TRBV5-1 to TRBJ2-1; D not certain. The receptor comes from a human donor in good health (CMV status not recorded). Some clones in this sample may be carry-over from other donors' samples. The source material was PBMCs, sequenced either directly or after in vitro stimulation (not recorded which). CDR3 sequence reads: CASSLNPDYNEQFF. The DNA of the CDR3 is TGCGCCAGCAGCTTGAACCCGGATTACAATGAGCAGTTCTTC.